This T cell receptor beta chain stems from a study of CD8 T cells in ankylosing spondylitis (dated by TCRdb to 2015 to 2018). Regarding the study in general: To find TCR variants linked to disease, the study profiled T cell receptor beta repertoires in ankylosing spondylitis patients and healthy donors. The full study cohort comprised 25 ankylosing spondylitis patients and some 110 healthy donors. Samples of peripheral blood were taken, and for ankylosing spondylitis patients, synovial fluid was collected as well.

TCRdb shows the sequencer as Illumina HiSeq 2500. Quantitative 5'-RACE with molecular barcodes was used to prepare TCR beta libraries. Regarding the original processing steps: A new computational method based on a probabilistic model of VDJ rearrangement was used to identify disease-linked TCR variants. TCRdb trimmed public reads at Q25 via fastp, called clones via MiXCR and kept in-frame beta chains. Rows with one shared CDR3 protein collapse into an entry with the most common genes and DNA. TCRdb's processing, not the authors' own work, is the source of the V and J calls. The sample profile shows fewer than 350,000 distinct CDR3 sequences; approximately 10% of them were found once. The biggest ten clones account for roughly 9.2% of the sample. Many counts were recorded for this clonotype. Its cognate antigen has yet to be identified. It has no much larger one-base neighbor in the sample; base qualities were not kept.

The CDR3 goes from the cysteine to the phenylalanine over 17 residues. Just CDR3 DNA is preserved here, 51 bases in frame from base 1. The germline V gene supplies CDR1 KGHDR and CDR2 SFDVKD. Trimmed from V: 4 bases; trimmed from J: 2 bases; junction bases lacking a gene match: 7. Broad study findings and their caveats: The disease-linked clones were reported as significantly enriched in matched synovial fluid samples from ankylosing spondylitis patients. Blood from ankylosing spondylitis patients appeared to be characterized by a TCR beta motif made up of several highly homologous amino acid variants. The disease-linked clones had a CD8+ phenotype and were found at relatively low frequencies in peripheral blood. Some TCR beta motif variants had previously been reported in synovial fluid and blood of reactive arthritis patients, which suggested common disease-initiation mechanisms.

The source material was blood, either unsorted or a sorted T cell fraction (not recorded which). The TCR comes from a female donor with ankylosing spondylitis or in good health (not recorded which). The chain uses TRBV24-1 and TRBJ2-3; TRBD1 lines up with 11 middle nucleotides. CDR3 loop: CATSEPGQGAHTDTQYF. The nucleotide sequence reads TGTGCCACCAGTGAACCCGGACAGGGGGCTCACACAGATACGCAGTATTTT.